A selection of T cell receptor beta chains follows, all from one sample in a study of blood T cell repertoires in COVID-19. Profiling relied on immunoSEQ multiplex PCR, and the TCRdb table lists in-frame clones only, not all of them. The sample lists under 100,000 clones, 82% occurring once. Sample: peripheral blood. All receptors derive from a man aged 55 to 70 with acute or convalescent COVID-19. CDR3s leave out the opening cysteine and the closing phenylalanine or tryptophan.

CDR3: ASGLKQGGAGELF; V: TRBV12-5; J: TRBJ2-2
CDR3: ASSLGLAGTDTQY; V: TRBV7-3; J: TRBJ2-3
CDR3: SVDGGSGAF; V: TRBV29-1; J: TRBJ1-1
CDR3: ASSPTGSSYEQY; V: TRBV18; J: TRBJ2-7
CDR3: ASRTTGVEKLF; V: TRBV2; J: TRBJ1-4
CDR3: ASSYYRADTQY; V: TRBV7-6; J: TRBJ2-3
CDR3: ASSDPAKYNSPLH; V: TRBV6-1; J: TRBJ1-6
CDR3: ASSPGTGSGGYT; V: TRBV3-1/TRBV3-2; J: TRBJ1-2
CDR3: ASSSNTGELF; V: TRBV6-6; J: TRBJ2-2
CDR3: ASSTNQGNTIY; V: TRBV7-2; J: TRBJ1-3
CDR3: ASSQGHSGSTETQY; V: TRBV4-3; J: TRBJ2-5
CDR3: ASSLREGGELF; V: TRBV28; J: TRBJ2-2
CDR3: ASSHGGNEQF; V: TRBV28; J: TRBJ2-1
CDR3: ASSFVGSSGYEQY; V: TRBV28; J: TRBJ2-7
CDR3: ATNGGAGGELF; V: TRBV5-1; J: TRBJ2-2
CDR3: ASSLIQRDAEQY; V: TRBV28; J: TRBJ2-7
CDR3: ASSSGTASTDTQY; V: TRBV18; J: TRBJ2-3
CDR3: ASSDGTGDDTGELF; V: TRBV6-4; J: TRBJ2-2
CDR3: AISETRGTF; V: TRBV10-3; J: TRBJ1-1
CDR3: ASNRKDRGAGYTEAF; V: TRBV19; J: TRBJ1-1
CDR3: ASSGGNTEVF; V: TRBV5-1; J: TRBJ1-1
CDR3: ASSDREVGSPLH; V: TRBV10-2; J: TRBJ1-6
CDR3: ATSRGGTGPYNEQF; V: TRBV15; J: TRBJ2-1
CDR3: ASSPPTGGLGTQY; V: TRBV28; J: TRBJ2-5
CDR3: ASTSETSGSGQETQY; V: TRBV7-2; J: TRBJ2-5
CDR3: ASSGASGTGSF; V: TRBV12-3/TRBV12-4; J: TRBJ2-1
CDR3: ASSPRGGPTGYNEQF; V: TRBV11-2; J: TRBJ2-1
CDR3: ASSFLDSGRQPQH; V: TRBV5-8; J: TRBJ1-5
CDR3: ASSRGLTDTQY; V: TRBV2; J: TRBJ2-3
CDR3: ATSRPLNQPQH; V: TRBV15; J: TRBJ1-5
CDR3: ASTTTGGTTEAF; V: TRBV5-1; J: TRBJ1-1
CDR3: ASSGGLANTGELF; V: TRBV10-1; J: TRBJ2-2
CDR3: AIREGQGGGDEKLF; V: TRBV10-3; J: TRBJ1-4
CDR3: ARLLQSEAF; V: TRBV2; J: TRBJ1-1
CDR3: ATSRDRGTGSEQY; V: TRBV15; J: TRBJ2-7
CDR3: ASSSRTSGTDTQY; V: TRBV7-2; J: TRBJ2-3
CDR3: AISGLDEAF; V: TRBV10-3; J: TRBJ1-1
CDR3: AISQTSGGGYNEQF; V: TRBV10-3; J: TRBJ2-1
CDR3: ASTFEGNTGELF; V: TRBV5-1; J: TRBJ2-2
CDR3: ATSSTPEREGGDTQY; V: TRBV15; J: TRBJ2-3
CDR3: ASRSGGVIYNEQF; V: TRBV7-2; J: TRBJ2-1
CDR3: ASSQEGGARGTEAF; V: TRBV3-1/TRBV3-2; J: TRBJ1-1
CDR3: ASSLGQGSDTQY; V: TRBV5-1; J: TRBJ2-3
CDR3: ASSPGKNTEAF; V: TRBV6-5; J: TRBJ1-1
CDR3: ASSLRQGSSSPLH; V: TRBV7-2; J: TRBJ1-6
CDR3: ASSIDLRGDYGYT; V: TRBV19; J: TRBJ1-2
CDR3: ASNTQGNQPQH; V: TRBV19; J: TRBJ1-5
CDR3: ASSPFSEQF; V: TRBV7-2; J: TRBJ2-1
CDR3: ASSDSAGVVEQF; V: TRBV6-4; J: TRBJ2-1
CDR3: ASSRRLVNPDTQY; V: TRBV3-1/TRBV3-2; J: TRBJ2-3
CDR3: ASSPPRDRGGTGELF; V: TRBV18; J: TRBJ2-2
CDR3: ASSSLGQGNQPQH; V: TRBV7-8; J: TRBJ1-5